A single sample is the source of the 28 T cell receptor beta chains below, sequenced in a study of blood T cell repertoires in COVID-19. Measured with immunoSEQ multiplex PCR; TCRdb has only the in-frame clones, and not every one. The sample has approximately 190,000 clones; roughly 86% are singletons. Sample: peripheral blood. The receptors derive from a woman in her 70s with active or convalescent COVID-19.

This chain uses TRBV27 with TRBJ1-4; 8 bases fit TRBD1. The CDR3 spans 13 residues. Trimming took 8 bases from V and 8 from J; bases not matched to a gene: 7. The germline V gene encodes CDR1 MNHEY and CDR2 SMNVEV (reference sequence). The CDR3 DNA reads as TGTGCCAGCCAGGACAGGGTAAAGGAAAAACTGTTTTTT. This gives the protein CASQDRVKEKLFF.

The rearrangement uses TRBV9 and TRBJ2-1, with TRBD2 matching over 10 bases. Germline assignment: CDR1 SGDLS and CDR2 YYNGEE. The CDR3 is 16 amino acids. Unmatched junction bases numbered 12, after V lost 3 bases and J lost 9 bases. The CDR3 nucleotides are TGTGCCAGCAGCGCCTCCCCGAGCGGGAGGGCGGGTGAGCAGTTCTTC. Translating gives CASSASPSGRAGEQFF.

This chain joins TRBV18 and TRBJ1-1; D gene ambiguous. V lost 3 bases, J lost 0 bases, and 5 bases lay in between. This CDR3 is 13 amino acids long. Germline loops: CDR1 KGHSH, CDR2 LQKENI. CDR3 DNA sequence: TGTGCCAGCTCACCTCAGATGAACACTGAAGCTTTCTTT. This sequence encodes CASSPQMNTEAFF.

The rearrangement uses TRBV18 and TRBJ2-3; TRBD2 is a possible D gene (6 bases). Germline CDR1 reads KGHSH; CDR2 reads LQKENI. CDR3 length: 19 amino acids. The V gene lost 3 bases and the J gene lost 3 bases, with 25 bases spanning the gap. The CDR3 reads CASSPQTAGLHIPTDTQYF. The CDR3 DNA sequence: TGTGCCAGCTCACCCCAGACCGCGGGACTCCACATTCCAACAGATACGCAGTATTTT.

The chain couples TRBV5-1 to TRBJ2-1; TRBD2 matches 10 bases. This CDR3 region has 15 residues. The ends lost 3 bases at V and 7 bases at J; junction bases unmatched: 7. Germline values: CDR1 SGHRS, CDR2 YFSETQ. As DNA, the CDR3 is TGCGCCAGCAGCTCTGTAGCGGGAGGACGGAATGAGCAGTTCTTC. Protein sequence: CASSSVAGGRNEQFF.

The V gene is TRBV14, the J gene TRBJ1-4; D may be TRBD1 (6 bases). Trimming shortened V by 4 bases and J by 0 bases, and 9 bases separated the two germline ends. This CDR3 spans 15 amino acids. Germline-derived CDR1 and CDR2 are SGHDN and FVKESK. CDR3 amino acids: CASSRGQATNEKLFF. The CDR3, as DNA: TGTGCCAGCAGCCGGGGACAAGCAACTAATGAAAAACTGTTTTTT. The full variable domain, its missing parts supplied by reference TRBV14 and TRBJ1-4, is EAGVTQFPSHSVIEKGQTVTLRCDPISGHDNLYWYRRVMGKEIKFLLHFVKESKQDESGMPNNRFLAERTGGTYSTLKVQPAELEDSGVYFCASSRGQATNEKLFFGSGTQLSVL.

The V gene is TRBV5-6, the J gene TRBJ2-1; 7 bases line up with TRBD1. This CDR3 has 16 residues. V gave up 4 bases and J gave up 4 bases; unmatched junction bases: 11. In germline, CDR1 is SGHDT, CDR2 YYEEEE. The CDR3 spells CASSRDSEPPYNEQFF. The CDR3 coding sequence is TGTGCCAGCAGCCGGGACAGCGAACCCCCTTACAATGAGCAGTTCTTC.

This clone appeared once. The chain employs TRBV7-9 and TRBJ1-2; D gene uncertain. Trimming left V 1 base short and J 4 bases short, with 13 bases between. The CDR3 extends over 15 amino acids. CDR1 is SEHNR, CDR2 FQNEAQ, per germline (reference sequence). The CDR3 protein is CASSLVLRDIYGYTF. For the CDR3, the DNA is TGTGCCAGCAGCTTAGTTCTCCGGGATATCTATGGCTACACCTTC.

V usage is TRBV15 and J usage is TRBJ2-7, with D possibly TRBD2 on 6 matching bases. V was cut by 1 base and J by 5 bases, with 15 bases left in between. Germline V gives CDR1 LNHNV, CDR2 YYDKDF (reference sequence). The CDR3 consists of 15 residues. Here the CDR3 DNA reads TGTGCCACCAGCAGAGGTCGGGAGTTAGGTAACGAGCAGTACTTC. Its translation is CATSRGRELGNEQYF.

The chain couples TRBV18 to TRBJ2-5; D ambiguous. The CDR3 is made up of 13 amino acids. Germline V gene data show CDR1 as KGHSH and CDR2 as LQKENI. The germline V and J ends were trimmed by 8 bases and 1 base, with 11 bases remaining between them. CDR3 region: CASLLSVQETQYF. CDR3 DNA sequence: TGTGCCAGCCTGCTTTCGGTCCAAGAGACCCAGTACTTC.

The V gene is TRBV24-1, the J gene TRBJ2-3; TRBD2 aligns across 7 bases. Germline CDR1 reads KGHDR; CDR2 reads SFDVKD. The CDR3 is 16 residues long. V lost 0 bases to trimming and J lost 3 bases; unmatched junction nucleotides: 5. CDR3 in amino acids: CATSDLRAGETDTQYF. The CDR3 DNA sequence: TGTGCCACCAGTGATTTGCGCGCGGGAGAGACAGATACGCAGTATTTT.

The rearrangement uses TRBV14 and TRBJ2-4; tentatively, D is TRBD2 (5 bases). With 1 base removed from V and 1 base from J, the gap between germline ends came to 14 bases. Germline V CDR1 and CDR2: SGHDN, FVKESK. CDR3 length: 17 amino acids. In DNA form, the CDR3 reads TGTGCCAGCAGCCAAGGTATTAGCGATAGTGCCAAAAACATTCAGTACTTC. It yields the protein CASSQGISDSAKNIQYF.

This chain uses TRBV12-3 or TRBV12-4 with TRBJ2-2; D is uncertain. V lost 5 bases and J 5 bases, leaving 9 bases between the germline ends. The CDR3 consists of 13 residues. CDR3 DNA sequence: TGTGCCAGCAGTGTACTCCTTACCGGGGAGCTGTTTTTT. It is translated as CASSVLLTGELFF.

This rearrangement joins TRBV27 to TRBJ1-6, with 7 bases matching TRBD1. After removal of 5 bases from V and 8 bases from J, the junction contained 6 bases not matched to a gene. There are 14 residues in the CDR3. Germline CDR1 is MNHEY and CDR2 is SMNVEV (reference sequence). The CDR3, as DNA: TGTGCCAGCAGTGGTCGGACAGGAGATTCACCCCTCCACTTT. Translating it yields CASSGRTGDSPLHF.

The rearrangement uses TRBV19 and TRBJ2-3, with D uncertain. The germline gives CDR1 LNHDA, CDR2 SQIVND (reference sequence). Trimming shortened V by 1 base and J by 0 bases, and 11 bases separated the two germline ends. The CDR3 consists of 16 residues. CDR3 in amino acids: CASSIGKAASTDTQYF. CDR3 sequence (DNA): TGTGCCAGTAGTATAGGGAAGGCGGCCAGCACAGATACGCAGTATTTT.

V usage is TRBV28 and J usage is TRBJ1-5; 7 bases are a match to TRBD1. The germline CDR1 and CDR2 sequences are MDHEN and SYDVKM. This CDR3 region has 15 residues. J gave up 2 bases and V 7 bases, and 8 bases lay outside the gene matches. CDR3 amino acids: CASKPDRVGNQPQHF. The CDR3, as DNA: TGTGCCAGCAAACCCGACAGGGTAGGCAATCAGCCCCAGCATTTT.

CDR3 sequence (DNA): TGTGCCAGCAACCGAGGGCAGGGGGGCCTACTGTTTTTT. Amino acids: CASNRGQGGLLFF. The chain couples TRBV5-6 to TRBJ1-4; 7 nucleotides agree with TRBD1. The junction had 12 bases not matched to a gene; V was cut back by 6 bases and J by 13 bases. Germline V gene data show CDR1 as SGHDT and CDR2 as YYEEEE. The CDR3 is 13 residues long.

Written as DNA, the CDR3 is TGCAGCGTTGGGACGGGACTAGGGCCCAATGAGCAGTTCTTC. Its protein is CSVGTGLGPNEQFF. This chain joins TRBV29-1 and TRBJ2-1, with 8 positions matching TRBD2. CDR3 length equals 14 residues. Germline values: CDR1 SQVTM, CDR2 ANQGSEA. The J segment lost 6 bases and the V segment lost 4 bases, leaving 8 bases of the junction unmatched.

The chain links TRBV4-1 to TRBJ2-3, with TRBD2 matching 16 bases. The CDR3 runs to 17 residues. With 2 bases clipped from V and 5 bases from J, the junction kept 4 bases outside the gene matches. The germline V gene encodes CDR1 MGHRA and CDR2 YSYEKL. CDR3 nucleotide sequence: TGCGCCAGCAGCCAAACGGGGACTAGCGGGGGGGAAGATACGCAGTATTTT. Its protein is CASSQTGTSGGEDTQYF.

The CDR3 region is CASSPGQGLAKSTGSYEQYF. In nucleotides, the CDR3 is TGTGCCAGCAGCCCAGGCCAGGGACTAGCTAAGTCTACTGGCTCCTACGAGCAGTACTTC. V gene TRBV7-8 combines with J gene TRBJ2-7; 9 positions match TRBD2. The CDR3 consists of 20 residues. Germline trimming cut 5 bases from V and 0 bases from J; bases unmatched to any gene: 20. Germline V gene sequence: CDR1 SGHVS, CDR2 FQNEAQ.

This chain links TRBV6-5 with TRBJ2-3; the D gene is possibly TRBD2 (6 bases). CDR1 and CDR2 from the germline V gene are MNHEY and SVGAGI. CDR3 size: 15 residues. The V gene lost 4 bases and the J gene lost 5 bases, with 16 bases spanning the gap. The DNA for the CDR3 is TGTGCCAGCAGTTCCCGGGAGTCCCTTCGAGATACGCAGTATTTT. It is translated as CASSSRESLRDTQYF.

This clone appeared a single time. The chain uses TRBV9 and TRBJ2-2, with D possibly matching TRBD2 (5 bases). With 0 bases removed from V and 4 bases from J, the gap between germline ends came to 13 bases. This CDR3 is 16 amino acids long. Germline-derived CDR1 and CDR2 are SGDLS and YYNGEE. This CDR3 is CASSVASSRSTGELFF. CDR3 DNA: TGTGCCAGCAGCGTAGCGTCTAGCCGCTCCACCGGGGAGCTGTTTTTT.

As regards this clone: At one boundary the junction diverges from the germline segment, which might be a read error. This chain joins TRBV15 and TRBJ1-1, with a possible D match to TRBD1 (6 bases). The CDR3 totals 16 residues. Looked up from germline, CDR1 is LNHNV and CDR2 is YYDKDF (reference sequence). The CDR3 region is CATSREARGAGAEEVF. CDR3 DNA: TGTGCCACCAGCAGAGAGGCGCGGGGGGCTGGAGCGGAAGAGGTCTTT.

The chain carries TRBV28 and TRBJ2-7; tentatively, D is TRBD1 (6 bases). V dropped 11 bases and J dropped 1 base, with 12 bases sitting between them. The CDR3 contains 12 residues. From germline, CDR1 is MDHEN and CDR2 SYDVKM. The CDR3 nucleotides read TGTGCCGTTTCCACAGGGTCCTACGAGCAGTACTTC. Its protein product is CAVSTGSYEQYF.

V and J are TRBV28 and TRBJ1-3; TRBD1 is a possible D gene (5 bases). Trimming stripped 7 bases from V and 2 bases from J, with 18 bases between. The CDR3 has 16 residues. From germline, CDR1 is MDHEN and CDR2 SYDVKM. CDR3 sequence: CASIVGGGMTGNTIYF. CDR3 in DNA: TGTGCCAGCATCGTAGGCGGGGGAATGACTGGAAACACCATATATTTT. Using reference TRBV28 and TRBJ1-3 for the parts outside the CDR3, the full variable domain is DVKVTQSSRYLVKRTGEKVFLECVQDMDHENMFWYRQDPGLGLRLIYFSYDVKMKEKGDIPEGYSVSREKKERFSLILESASTNQTSMYLCASIVGGGMTGNTIYFGEGSWLTVV.

V gene TRBV6-5 combines with J gene TRBJ2-2, with D perhaps matching TRBD1 (6 bases). V was cut by 6 bases and J by 7 bases, with 12 bases left in between. From germline, CDR1 is MNHEY and CDR2 SVGAGI. The CDR3 runs 13 residues. The CDR3 sequence is CASRLQGIGELFF. CDR3 DNA sequence: TGTGCCAGCAGACTACAGGGTATCGGGGAGCTGTTTTTT.

The chain employs TRBV21-1 and TRBJ2-3; the table's D gene call, TRBD2, was not cross checked with the DNA. TRBV21-1 is labeled a pseudogene. CDR3 length equals 19 residues. CDR3 coding DNA: TGTGCCAGCACCCAACGGCTAGCGGGAAGGCGAATTAGCACAGATACGCAGTATTTT. It specifies CASTQRLAGRRISTDTQYF.

The rearrangement uses TRBV11-2 and TRBJ1-6; maybe TRBD1 (5 bases). Looked up from germline, CDR1 is SGHAT and CDR2 is FQNNGV. Trimming stripped 2 bases from V and 4 bases from J, with 15 bases between. The CDR3 extends over 17 amino acids. The CDR3 DNA sequence: TGTGCCAGCAGCTTAAGGAGAACAGGCCCGTATAATTCACCCCTCCACTTT. Residues: CASSLRRTGPYNSPLHF.